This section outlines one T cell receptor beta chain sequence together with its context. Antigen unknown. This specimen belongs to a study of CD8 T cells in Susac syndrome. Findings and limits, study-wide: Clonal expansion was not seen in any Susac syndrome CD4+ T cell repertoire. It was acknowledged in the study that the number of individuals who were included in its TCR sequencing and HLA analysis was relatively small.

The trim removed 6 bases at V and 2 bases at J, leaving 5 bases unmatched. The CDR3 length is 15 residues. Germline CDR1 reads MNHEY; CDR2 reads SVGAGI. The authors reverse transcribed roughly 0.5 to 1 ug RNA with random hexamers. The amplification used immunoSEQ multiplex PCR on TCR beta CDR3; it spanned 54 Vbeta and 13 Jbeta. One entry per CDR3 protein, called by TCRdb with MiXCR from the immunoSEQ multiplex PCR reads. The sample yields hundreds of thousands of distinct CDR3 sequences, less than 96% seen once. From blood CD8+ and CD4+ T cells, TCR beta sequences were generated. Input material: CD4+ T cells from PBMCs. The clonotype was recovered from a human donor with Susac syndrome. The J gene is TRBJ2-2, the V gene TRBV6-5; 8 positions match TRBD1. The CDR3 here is CASRRTGYNTGELFF. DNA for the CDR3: TGTGCCAGCAGGCGGACAGGGTACAACACCGGGGAGCTGTTTTTT.